A single sample is the source of the 11 T cell receptor beta chains below, sequenced in a study of shared clonotypes between healthy human individuals. Assay used: immunoSEQ multiplex PCR; TCRdb lists only in-frame clones, some missing. Seen here are around 2.1 million clones, 90% to 96% observed once, and the top ten hold 0.13%. Sample: naive CD4+ T cells sorted from blood. Stated subset: CD45RA+ positively selected. The receptors were sampled from a man younger than 35 in good health.

V gene TRBV11-2 combines with J gene TRBJ2-1, with unresolved D. V gave up 1 base and J gave up 10 bases, with 11 bases separating them. In germline, CDR1 is SGHAT, CDR2 FQNNGV. CDR3 length: 13 amino acids. The CDR3: CASSLGRRGEQFF. The CDR3 DNA follows: TGTGCCAGCAGCTTAGGGCGTCGTGGGGAGCAGTTCTTC.

The rearrangement links TRBV4-1 to TRBJ2-2; TRBD2 aligns across 13 bases. Looked up from germline, CDR1 is MGHRA and CDR2 is YSYEKL. The trim removed 4 bases at V and 5 bases at J, leaving 16 bases unmatched. The CDR3 sequence is 20 residues long. The CDR3 sequence: CASSRIPGLAGREGTGELFF. Here the CDR3 DNA reads TGCGCCAGCAGCCGCATCCCGGGACTAGCGGGACGCGAGGGAACCGGGGAGCTGTTTTTT.

This clone was observed once. The genes are TRBV2 and TRBJ1-1, with a weak D call TRBD1 (5 bases). Deletions cut 3 bases from V and 6 bases from J, with 14 bases between. This CDR3 has 14 amino acids. Germline V gene sequence: CDR1 SNHLY, CDR2 FYNNEI. The CDR3 sequence: CASSEGVAVAEAFF. Written as DNA, the CDR3 is TGTGCCAGCAGTGAGGGGGTCGCTGTAGCTGAAGCTTTCTTT.

The chain carries TRBV30 and TRBJ1-1; TRBD1 agrees at 8 bases. Germline lookup yields CDR1 GTSNPN and CDR2 SVGIG (reference sequence). With 7 bases clipped from V and 11 bases from J, the junction kept 15 bases outside the gene matches. This CDR3 is 13 amino acids long. The CDR3: CASEDRGSLGAFF. Here the CDR3 DNA reads TGTGCCTCCGAAGACAGGGGATCCTTAGGGGCTTTCTTT.

The V call is TRBV5-1, the J call TRBJ2-7; no definite D call. The CDR3 length is 14 residues. V lost 3 bases and J lost 3, with 13 bases in between. In germline, CDR1 is SGHRS, CDR2 YFSETQ. DNA for the CDR3: TGCGCCAGCAGCTCGGACCCGGGCGGCTACGAGCAGTACTTC. The encoded protein is CASSSDPGGYEQYF. The whole variable domain, remainder taken from reference TRBV5-1 and TRBJ2-7, is KAGVTQTPRYLIKTRGQQVTLSCSPISGHRSVSWYQQTPGQGLQFLFEYFSETQRNKGNFPGRFSGRQFSNSRSEMNVSTLELGDSALYLCASSSDPGGYEQYFGPGTRLTVT.

V usage is TRBV6-5 and J usage is TRBJ2-5; 8 bases align to TRBD1. The V gene's germline CDR1 is MNHEY and CDR2 SVGAGI. The CDR3 has 14 amino acids. The V and J ends lost 6 bases and 5 bases, in that order; junction bases with no gene match: 8. CDR3 in DNA: TGTGCCAGCAGCCTCTACCGACAGGGGGAGACCCAGTACTTC. As protein: CASSLYRQGETQYF.

The chain uses TRBV18 and TRBJ2-2; 9 bases line up with TRBD2. The CDR3 extends over 18 amino acids. The V and J ends lost 2 bases and 7 bases, in that order; junction bases with no gene match: 14. From germline, CDR1 is KGHSH and CDR2 LQKENI. CDR3 sequence: CASSPSWAVAGVGGELFF. CDR3 sequence (DNA): TGTGCCAGCTCACCATCCTGGGCCGTAGCGGGAGTTGGCGGGGAGCTGTTTTTT.

This chain joins TRBV18 and TRBJ1-6; perhaps TRBD1 as D (5 bases). Germline CDR1 KGHSH, CDR2 LQKENI. This CDR3 region has 15 residues. V was trimmed by 5 bases and J by 4 bases, leaving 12 bases between them. Written as DNA, the CDR3 is TGTGCCAGCTCAGGCGCGACAGATTATAATTCACCCCTCCACTTT. It yields the protein CASSGATDYNSPLHF.

This clone is a singleton in its sample. This chain joins TRBV29-1 and TRBJ1-4; a weak D match, TRBD1 (6 bases). This CDR3 is built from 13 residues. Trimming left V 7 bases short and J 9 bases short, with 18 bases between. The germline gives CDR1 SQVTM, CDR2 ANQGSEA. The CDR3 DNA is TGCAGCGCCGGACAGTCAAGTTATCAAAAACTGTTTTTT. Amino acid sequence: CSAGQSSYQKLFF.

V usage is TRBV5-1 and J usage is TRBJ1-2; 7 bases are a match to TRBD1. Per germline, CDR1 SGHRS and CDR2 YFSETQ. This CDR3 is built from 13 residues. V lost 1 base, J lost 7 bases, and 4 bases stayed unmatched. CDR3 loop: CASSLTGVRGYTF. Written as DNA, the CDR3 is TGCGCCAGCAGCTTGACAGGGGTACGTGGCTACACCTTC.

V gene TRBV27 combines with J gene TRBJ2-2; a possible D gene is TRBD1 (5 bases). The germline V and J ends were trimmed by 2 bases and 1 base, with 5 bases remaining between them. The length of the CDR3 is 14 residues. CDR1 and CDR2 from the germline V gene are MNHEY and SMNVEV (reference sequence). DNA of the CDR3: TGTGCCAGCAGTTTAAGGGGGAACACCGGGGAGCTGTTTTTT. This encodes CASSLRGNTGELFF.